This entry lists 20 T cell receptor beta chains sequenced from one sample in a study of OX40 agonist ivuxolimab in advanced cancers. Clones were sequenced by immunoSEQ multiplex PCR, and TCRdb holds only the in-frame ones, with some missing. The sample has 55,000 to 65,000 clones, 86% seen once. The sequencing here drew on CD4+ or CD8+ T cells sorted from blood, taken in a trial of the OX40 agonist ivuxolimab. These receptors were collected from an adult with an advanced solid tumor such as melanoma, head and neck, liver or kidney cancer.

CDR3 in amino acids: CASSLAGGGQTQYF. The CDR3 DNA is TGTGCCAGCAGCTTAGCGGGGGGCGGGCAGACCCAGTACTTC. The J gene is TRBJ2-5, the V gene TRBV7-7, with D perhaps assigned TRBD1 or TRBD2 (6 bases each). Germline lookup yields CDR1 SSHAT and CDR2 FNYEAQ (reference sequence). The CDR3 covers 14 residues. Trimming removed 0 bases from V and 6 bases from J, with 11 bases in between.

J is TRBJ2-3 and V is TRBV18, with 13 bases that match TRBD2. The CDR3 consists of 16 residues. Germline CDR1 is KGHSH and CDR2 is LQKENI. J lost 8 bases, V lost 2 bases, and 7 bases had no gene match. The CDR3 region is CASSPASGTSGVTQYF. The DNA of the CDR3 is TGTGCCAGCTCACCAGCCTCGGGGACTAGCGGGGTTACGCAGTATTTT.

The V gene is TRBV30, the J gene TRBJ2-5; TRBD2 agrees at 16 bases. Germline CDR1 is GTSNPN and CDR2 is SVGIG (reference sequence). V shed 2 bases, J shed 6 bases, and the junction held 9 bases outside the gene matches. The CDR3 consists of 17 residues. The DNA of the CDR3 is TGTGCCTGGAGTCGGGGACTAGCGGGGGGGTACGCAAAGACCCAGTACTTC. This sequence encodes CAWSRGLAGGYAKTQYF.

The rearrangement joins TRBV18 to TRBJ1-6; D is unresolved. CDR1 and CDR2 from the germline V gene are KGHSH and LQKENI. Trimming left V 5 bases short and J 7 bases short, with 15 bases between. The CDR3 is 15 amino acids. The DNA of the CDR3 is TGTGCCAGCTCATCCTCAGAGGCGCGGAATTCACCCCTCCACTTT. Its protein is CASSSSEARNSPLHF.

CDR3 amino acids: CASRVQFYNSPLHF. The CDR3, as DNA: TGCGCCAGCAGAGTACAGTTCTATAATTCACCCCTCCACTTT. The chain recombines TRBV10-1 with TRBJ1-6; D is unresolved. Germline CDR1 and CDR2: WNHNN and SYGVQD (reference sequence). The ends were cut back, 6 bases at V and 3 bases at J, with 9 bases in the middle. This CDR3 spans 14 amino acids.

The J gene is TRBJ2-2, the V gene TRBV30; D is ambiguous. CDR1 and CDR2 from the germline V gene are GTSNPN and SVGIG (reference sequence). This CDR3 is built from 15 residues. Trimming shortened V by 0 bases and J by 0 bases, and 8 bases separated the two germline ends. The CDR3 nucleotides are TGTGCCTGGAGTGTACGAAAGGCGAACACCGGGGAGCTGTTTTTT. Its translation is CAWSVRKANTGELFF. The whole variable domain, remainder taken from reference TRBV30 and TRBJ2-2, is SQTIHQWPATLVQPVGSPLSLECTVEGTSNPNLYWYRQAAGRGLQLLFYSVGIGQISSEVPQNLSASRPQDRQFILSSKKLLLSDSGFYLCAWSVRKANTGELFFGEGSRLTVL.

This clone came up a few times. The CDR3 is CASSLQGTQPQHF. The DNA of the CDR3 is TGCGCCAGCAGCTTACAGGGTACTCAGCCCCAGCATTTT. The chain combines TRBV5-1 with TRBJ1-5, with a weak D call TRBD1 (6 bases). There are 13 residues in the CDR3. Trimming cost V 2 bases and J 6 bases, with 9 bases left between them. Germline CDR1 SGHRS, CDR2 YFSETQ.

This chain connects TRBV18 to TRBJ1-3, with D possibly being TRBD1 (5 bases). The germline V gene encodes CDR1 KGHSH and CDR2 LQKENI. The length of the CDR3 is 16 residues. Trimming cost V 1 base and J 2 bases, with 12 bases left between them. CDR3 protein: CASSPRRDVAGNTIYF. The CDR3 DNA follows: TGTGCCAGCTCACCACGACGGGACGTCGCTGGAAACACCATATATTTT.

This chain joins TRBV2 and TRBJ2-4, with 9 bases matching TRBD2. This CDR3 is 15 amino acids long. V dropped 6 bases and J dropped 2; count of bases not matched to a gene: 5. Germline V gene sequence: CDR1 SNHLY, CDR2 FYNNEI. The CDR3 loop is CASREGTSPKNIQYF. The CDR3 coding sequence is TGTGCCAGCAGAGAGGGGACTAGCCCCAAAAACATTCAGTACTTC.

V and J are TRBV7-8 and TRBJ1-1, with 9 bases aligning to TRBD1. With V trimmed by 1 base and J by 5 bases, 8 bases remained unmatched. This CDR3 spans 16 amino acids. Germline V gene lookup returns CDR1 SGHVS and CDR2 FQNEAQ. The CDR3 nucleotides read TGTGCCAGCAGCTTAGGGACAGGGGCCTCAAGGACTGAAGCTTTCTTT. As protein: CASSLGTGASRTEAFF.

The V and J genes are TRBV6-1 and TRBJ2-3, with a weak D call TRBD1 (6 bases). Trimming left V 11 bases short and J 2 bases short, with 20 bases between. Germline-derived CDR1 and CDR2 are MNHNS and SASEGT. The CDR3 is 15 residues long. This chain's CDR3 is CALEEGRGFTDTQYF. In nucleotides, the CDR3 is TGTGCCTTAGAAGAGGGCAGGGGATTCACAGATACGCAGTATTTT.

V and J are TRBV19 and TRBJ1-2; D remains ambiguous. There are 13 residues in the CDR3. Per the germline V gene, CDR1 is LNHDA and CDR2 is SQIVND (reference sequence). Trimming pared 8 bases from V and 4 bases from J, leaving 14 bases between. CDR3 in amino acids: CASGDKGFYGYTF. For the CDR3, the DNA is TGTGCCAGTGGTGACAAGGGTTTCTATGGCTACACCTTC. Filled out from reference TRBV19 and TRBJ1-2, the complete variable domain reads DGGITQSPKYLFRKEGQNVTLSCEQNLNHDAMYWYRQDPGQGLRLIYYSQIVNDFQKGDIAEGYSVSREKKESFPLTVTSAQKNPTAFYLCASGDKGFYGYTFGSGTRLTVV.

The chain recombines TRBV7-2 with TRBJ2-1; D perhaps matches TRBD2 (6 bases). This CDR3 region has 15 residues. Between the trimmed V and J ends, which lost 5 bases and 7 bases, there was a span of 18 bases. Germline CDR1 reads SGHTA; CDR2 reads FQGNSA. The CDR3 region is CASSLGGVAGNEQFF. The CDR3 coding sequence is TGTGCCAGCAGCCTCGGAGGTGTGGCGGGAAATGAGCAGTTCTTC. Variable domain in full (rest from reference TRBV7-2 and TRBJ2-1): GAGVSQSPSNKVTEKGKDVELRCDPISGHTALYWYRQSLGQGLEFLIYFQGNSAPDKSGLPSDRFSAERTGGSVSTLTIQRTQQEDSAVYLCASSLGGVAGNEQFFGPGTRLTVL.

The rearrangement joins TRBV2 to TRBJ1-2; 8 bases agree with TRBD1. CDR3 length equals 13 residues. CDR1 and CDR2 from the germline V gene are SNHLY and FYNNEI. Trimming cost V 7 bases and J 7 bases; bases outside gene matches: 8. The CDR3 region is CASTPDRDSGYTF. The CDR3 bases are TGTGCCAGCACCCCGGACAGGGATAGTGGCTACACCTTC.

This chain links TRBV6-1 with TRBJ2-5; 8 bases are shared with TRBD2. Per the germline V gene, CDR1 is MNHNS and CDR2 is SASEGT. V trimming: 6 bases; J trimming: 3 bases; junction bases outside the gene matches: 9. This CDR3 comprises 15 residues. As DNA, the CDR3 is TGTGCCAGCAGAAATTTCAGCGGGAGAAAAGAGACCCAGTACTTC. This sequence encodes CASRNFSGRKETQYF.

The genes are TRBV5-1 and TRBJ1-1; TRBD1 aligns across 9 bases. The CDR3 has 14 residues. V gave up 4 bases and J gave up 5 bases; unmatched junction bases: 6. Germline CDR1 is SGHRS and CDR2 is YFSETQ. The CDR3 loop is CASSATGGLTEAFF. CDR3 DNA sequence: TGCGCCAGCAGCGCTACAGGGGGCCTAACTGAAGCTTTCTTT.

This clone was counted a few times. The chain has TRBV28 and TRBJ1-3; a weak D match, TRBD1 (6 bases). The CDR3 totals 15 residues. Trimming took 7 bases from V and 3 from J, leaving 16 bases between them. From germline, CDR1 is MDHEN and CDR2 SYDVKM. CDR3 region: CASTPSGASGNTIYF. The CDR3 region has the DNA TGTGCCAGCACCCCCTCGGGGGCGAGTGGAAACACCATATATTTT.

The chain has TRBV6-1 and TRBJ2-6; 8 bases are a match to TRBD2. V was pared by 3 bases and J by 1 base, with 5 bases of the junction left unmatched. Germline loops: CDR1 MNHNS, CDR2 SASEGT. The CDR3 has 17 residues. The CDR3, as DNA: TGTGCCAGCAGTGACCCGGGGGGGTATTCTGGGGCCAACGTCCTGACTTTC. Translating gives CASSDPGGYSGANVLTF.

Regarding this clone: A junction end diverges from the germline sequence, so it may reflect a read error. The rearrangement joins TRBV2 to TRBJ1-2; D is unclear. CDR1 and CDR2 from the germline V gene are SNHLY and FYNNEI. This CDR3 has 10 residues. The CDR3, as DNA: TGTGCCAGCAGTGAAAGGACGGTAGACTTC. Its protein is CASSERTVDF.

The V call is TRBV7-6, the J call TRBJ2-2, with 10 bases fitting TRBD1. This CDR3 spans 16 amino acids. CDR1 SGHVS and CDR2 FNYEAQ come from the germline V gene. Trimming took 3 bases from V and 5 from J; bases not matched to a gene: 6. The CDR3 bases are TGTGCCAGCAGCTTGACGGGACAGGGGACGACCGGGGAGCTGTTTTTT. This codes for CASSLTGQGTTGELFF.